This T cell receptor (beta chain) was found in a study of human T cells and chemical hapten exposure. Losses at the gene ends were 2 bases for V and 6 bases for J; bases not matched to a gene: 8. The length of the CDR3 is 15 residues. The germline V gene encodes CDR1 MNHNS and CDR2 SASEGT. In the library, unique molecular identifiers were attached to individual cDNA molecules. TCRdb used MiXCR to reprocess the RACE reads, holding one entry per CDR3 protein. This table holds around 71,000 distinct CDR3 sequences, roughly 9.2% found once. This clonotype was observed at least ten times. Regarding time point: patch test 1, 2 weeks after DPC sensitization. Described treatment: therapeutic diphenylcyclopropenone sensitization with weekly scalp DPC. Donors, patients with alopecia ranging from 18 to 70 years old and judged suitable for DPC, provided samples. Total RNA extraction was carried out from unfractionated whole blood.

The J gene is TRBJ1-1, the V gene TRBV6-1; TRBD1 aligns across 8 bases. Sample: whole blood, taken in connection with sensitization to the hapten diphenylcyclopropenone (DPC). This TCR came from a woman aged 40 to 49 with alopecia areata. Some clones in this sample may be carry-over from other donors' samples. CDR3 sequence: CASSEQTGEGAEAFF. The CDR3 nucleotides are TGTGCCAGCAGTGAACAGACAGGGGAGGGGGCTGAAGCTTTCTTT.